A single sample gave rise to the 31 T cell receptor beta chains below, sequenced in a study of control samples from healthy donors and cancer patients. Measured with immunoSEQ multiplex PCR; TCRdb has only the in-frame clones, and not every one. Of more than 150,000 clones in the sample, roughly 90% are singletons; the top ten hold 0.68%. Sequencing was done on a sample of blood. The receptors come from a woman in her 30s in good health.

The chain joins TRBV7-9 to TRBJ1-4; no clear D gene. V was trimmed by 5 bases and J by 4 bases, leaving 11 bases between them. Germline values: CDR1 SEHNR, CDR2 FQNEAQ (reference sequence). The CDR3 is 14 residues long. CDR3 DNA sequence: TGTGCCAGCAGCCCTACTAGGGTTAATGAAAAACTGTTTTTT. The encoded protein is CASSPTRVNEKLFF.

The chain is built from TRBV11-2 and TRBJ2-7; D remains unclear. Trimming removed 6 bases from V and 3 bases from J, with 18 bases in between. CDR1 SGHAT and CDR2 FQNNGV come from the germline V gene. The CDR3 is made up of 15 amino acids. The CDR3 coding sequence is TGTGCCAGCAGAAATAGTGGGCGCAAGGACTACGAGCAGTACTTC. Translation: CASRNSGRKDYEQYF.

The V gene is TRBV14, the J gene TRBJ2-7; D might be TRBD2 (6 bases). The CDR3 has 18 residues. Germline V gene lookup returns CDR1 SGHDN and CDR2 FVKESK. V lost 3 bases, J lost 3 bases, and 24 bases lay in between. For the CDR3, the DNA is TGTGCCAGCAGCCACCCACGTCTGGGCGGGGCGAGAGACTACGAGCAGTACTTC. Its translation: CASSHPRLGGARDYEQYF. Based on the CDR3 plus reference TRBV14 and TRBJ2-7, the full variable domain is EAGVTQFPSHSVIEKGQTVTLRCDPISGHDNLYWYRRVMGKEIKFLLHFVKESKQDESGMPNNRFLAERTGGTYSTLKVQPAELEDSGVYFCASSHPRLGGARDYEQYFGPGTRLTVT.

J is TRBJ2-5 and V is TRBV9; possibly TRBD1 or TRBD2 for D (5 bases each). In germline, CDR1 is SGDLS, CDR2 YYNGEE. Trimming took 3 bases from V and 5 from J, leaving 11 bases between them. CDR3 length: 13 amino acids. CDR3 protein: CASSGGPGETQYF. In DNA form, the CDR3 reads TGTGCCAGCAGCGGGGGACCAGGGGAGACCCAGTACTTC.

With respect to this clone: The sample carries other DNA sequences with the same CDR3. This sequence joins TRBV27 and TRBJ1-5; D remains ambiguous. The V and J ends lost 2 bases and 1 base respectively, with 3 bases between them. The CDR3 contains 13 residues. The germline CDR1 and CDR2 sequences are MNHEY and SMNVEV (reference sequence). This CDR3 is CASSLGSNQPQHF. In DNA, the CDR3 is TGTGCCAGCAGTTTAGGCAGCAATCAGCCCCAGCATTTT.

J is TRBJ2-1 and V is TRBV12-3 or TRBV12-4, with D uncertain. The CDR3 sequence is 12 residues long. Trimming shortened V by 2 bases and J by 5 bases, and 4 bases separated the two germline ends. The CDR3 loop is CASSLMDNEQFF. The CDR3 DNA follows: TGTGCCAGCAGTTTAATGGACAATGAGCAGTTCTTC.

The rearrangement links TRBV5-1 to TRBJ2-1; the match to TRBD1 covers 7 bases. The length of the CDR3 is 14 residues. Unmatched junction bases numbered 9, after V lost 4 bases and J lost 8 bases. CDR1 and CDR2 (germline): SGHRS, YFSETQ. Written as DNA, the CDR3 is TGCGCCAGCAGCCTCGCACAGGGGTACGATGAGCAGTTCTTC. This encodes CASSLAQGYDEQFF.

This chain connects TRBV28 to TRBJ1-6; 9 bases agree with TRBD1. CDR1 is MDHEN and CDR2 is SYDVKM in the germline V gene. The CDR3 is 16 residues long. J was trimmed by 1 base and V by 6 bases; bases with no gene match: 4. The CDR3 protein is CASRRDRESYNSPLHF. The DNA of the CDR3 is TGTGCCAGCAGGCGGGACAGGGAGTCCTATAATTCACCCCTCCACTTT. Based on the CDR3 plus reference TRBV28 and TRBJ1-6, the full variable domain is DVKVTQSSRYLVKRTGEKVFLECVQDMDHENMFWYRQDPGLGLRLIYFSYDVKMKEKGDIPEGYSVSREKKERFSLILESASTNQTSMYLCASRRDRESYNSPLHFGNGTRLTVT.

Only a few counts were recorded for this clone. The gene calls are TRBV18 and TRBJ1-1, with a weak D call TRBD1 (5 bases). V was cut by 3 bases and J by 5 bases, with 13 bases left in between. CDR1 and CDR2 from the germline V gene are KGHSH and LQKENI. CDR3 length: 14 amino acids. CDR3 in DNA: TGTGCCAGCTCACCGGGGGGAGTGAGAACTGAAGCTTTCTTT. Translation: CASSPGGVRTEAFF. Supplemented by reference TRBV18 and TRBJ1-1, the full variable domain reads NAGVMQNPRHLVRRRGQEARLRCSPMKGHSHVYWYRQLPEEGLKFMVYLQKENIIDESGMPKERFSAEFPKEGPSILRIQQVVRGDSAAYFCASSPGGVRTEAFFGQGTRLTVV.

The chain employs TRBV5-1 and TRBJ2-3; D call uncertain. Trimming pared 0 bases from V and 0 bases from J, leaving 14 bases between. The CDR3 runs 17 residues. Germline assignment: CDR1 SGHRS and CDR2 YFSETQ. CDR3 sequence reads: CASSLAAVAFSTDTQYF. The CDR3 region has the DNA TGCGCCAGCAGCTTGGCTGCAGTCGCTTTTAGCACAGATACGCAGTATTTT.

This clone is judged medium-sized. This chain links TRBV6-2 or TRBV6-3 with TRBJ1-4, with D possibly matching TRBD1 (6 bases). V was shortened by 5 bases and J by 7 bases, with 14 bases between the two germline ends. Germline V gives CDR1 MNHEY, CDR2 SVGEGT. This CDR3 is 14 amino acids long. CDR3 nucleotide sequence: TGTGCCAGCAGTCCCGGGACATTACCTGAAAAACTGTTTTTT. Amino acid sequence: CASSPGTLPEKLFF.

The V call is TRBV27, the J call TRBJ2-1, with 10 bases fitting TRBD1. CDR1 MNHEY and CDR2 SMNVEV come from the germline V gene (reference sequence). V lost 8 bases and J lost 9; bases outside the gene matches: 13. The CDR3 runs 15 residues. The CDR3 DNA reads TGTGCCAGCCGTACGAGGACAGGGGGTGAGGGTGAGCAGTTCTTC. As protein: CASRTRTGGEGEQFF.

The V call is TRBV6-6, the J call TRBJ1-1; 9 bases map to TRBD1. V lost 11 bases to trimming and J lost 3 bases; unmatched junction nucleotides: 7. Germline CDR1 reads MNHNY; CDR2 reads SVGAGI (reference sequence). The CDR3 loop spans 13 amino acids. The CDR3 bases are TGTGCCGGGCTCCGGGACAGGGACACTGAAGCTTTCTTT. It codes for CAGLRDRDTEAFF.

The J gene is TRBJ2-3, the V gene TRBV19; 7 nucleotides match TRBD2. The CDR3 runs to 16 residues. CDR1 is LNHDA, CDR2 SQIVND, per germline (reference sequence). The junction had 10 bases not matched to a gene; V was cut back by 0 bases and J by 7 bases. Written as DNA, the CDR3 is TGTGCCAGTAGTATAGATGCCGGGACTAACTCCCATACGCAGTATTTT. It specifies CASSIDAGTNSHTQYF.

The genes are TRBV28 and TRBJ1-2; 8 bases match TRBD1. The junction had 1 base not matched to a gene; V was cut back by 3 bases and J by 4 bases. The CDR3 has 13 residues. The germline V gene encodes CDR1 MDHEN and CDR2 SYDVKM. CDR3 nucleotides: TGTGCCAGCAGTTTGGGACAGGTCTATGGCTACACCTTC. It encodes CASSLGQVYGYTF.

This clone was picked up one time. This chain connects TRBV6-6 to TRBJ1-2, with TRBD1 as a possible D gene (6 bases). CDR1 and CDR2 (germline): MNHNY, SVGAGI (reference sequence). The V end was cut by 6 bases, the J end by 3 bases, with 17 bases between. The CDR3 is 15 amino acids. The chain's CDR3 is CASRRPQGPDYGYTF. The CDR3 bases are TGTGCCAGCAGACGACCCCAGGGGCCTGACTATGGCTACACCTTC.

This clone was seen a handful of times. V and J are TRBV27 and TRBJ2-2, with TRBD2 as a possible D gene (6 bases). V gave up 3 bases and J gave up 1 base, with 6 bases separating them. The CDR3 runs to 14 residues. Looked up from germline, CDR1 is MNHEY and CDR2 is SMNVEV (reference sequence). The CDR3 loop is CASSFGGNTGELFF. CDR3 coding DNA: TGTGCCAGCAGTTTCGGGGGGAACACCGGGGAGCTGTTTTTT.

The chain carries TRBV2 and TRBJ2-1; 13 bases are shared with TRBD2. This CDR3 is 15 amino acids long. Losses at the gene ends were 8 bases for V and 8 bases for J; bases not matched to a gene: 9. Germline values: CDR1 SNHLY, CDR2 FYNNEI. In DNA, the CDR3 is TGTGCCAGCCGATATGGACTAGCGGGAGTCTATGAGCAGTTCTTC. As protein: CASRYGLAGVYEQFF.

In its sample, this clone was seen once. The rearrangement links TRBV3-1 (or the pseudogene TRBV3-2) to TRBJ2-1, with D tentatively TRBD1 or TRBD2 (5 bases each). V was clipped by 0 bases and J by 5 bases, with 14 bases between them. Germline loops: CDR1 LGHDT, CDR2 YNNKEL (reference sequence). CDR3 length: 16 amino acids. Written as DNA, the CDR3 is TGTGCCAGCAGCCAAGATCTGGGGGAAGTGAACAATGAGCAGTTCTTC. This sequence encodes CASSQDLGEVNNEQFF.

The chain combines TRBV4-1 with TRBJ1-5; D remains ambiguous. This CDR3 is built from 13 residues. Germline lookup yields CDR1 MGHRA and CDR2 YSYEKL. The V end lost 0 bases, the J end lost 10 bases, and 10 bases lay between the germline ends. The CDR3 DNA is TGCGCCAGCAGCCAAGATATGGGCCGACCCCAGCATTTT. It codes for CASSQDMGRPQHF.

The chain recombines TRBV6-5 with TRBJ2-4; D may be TRBD2 (6 bases). From germline, CDR1 is MNHEY and CDR2 SVGAGI. CDR3 length: 15 amino acids. The V end lost 8 bases, the J end lost 3 bases, and 17 bases lay between the germline ends. The CDR3 reads CASGFEEGIKNIQYF. The CDR3 DNA sequence: TGTGCCAGCGGATTCGAGGAGGGTATCAAAAACATTCAGTACTTC.

This sequence joins TRBV12-3 or TRBV12-4 and TRBJ2-7, with 7 bases aligning to TRBD1. This CDR3 comprises 12 residues. V lost 3 bases, J lost 7 bases, and 3 bases stayed unmatched. CDR3 sequence: CASSFRQGEQYF. CDR3 DNA: TGTGCCAGCAGTTTTCGACAGGGAGAGCAGTACTTC.

The chain joins TRBV18 to TRBJ1-6; no reliable D call. This CDR3 has 12 amino acids. V lost 3 bases and J 7 bases, leaving 4 bases between the germline ends. Germline V CDR1 and CDR2: KGHSH, LQKENI. CDR3 nucleotides: TGTGCCAGCTCACCGCGGAATTCACCCCTCCACTTT. Its translation is CASSPRNSPLHF.

CDR3 nucleotide sequence: TGTGCCAGCAGCCCGGGACTTTCGGGATCTGAGCAGTTCTTC. Amino acid sequence: CASSPGLSGSEQFF. The genes are TRBV11-3 and TRBJ2-1, with TRBD2 as a possible D gene (6 bases). CDR3 size: 14 residues. The germline V gene encodes CDR1 SGHNT and CDR2 YENEEA. The ends were cut back, 5 bases at V and 9 bases at J, with 17 bases in the middle.

The chain combines TRBV6-1 with TRBJ2-7, with 8 bases aligning to TRBD2. CDR3 size: 16 residues. V lost 1 base and J lost 1; bases outside the gene matches: 6. Germline assignment: CDR1 MNHNS and CDR2 SASEGT. CDR3: CASSEEPAGESYEQYF. CDR3 coding DNA: TGTGCCAGCAGTGAAGAGCCAGCGGGAGAGTCCTACGAGCAGTACTTC.

This chain links TRBV5-1 with TRBJ2-7, with D unresolved. Germline CDR1 SGHRS, CDR2 YFSETQ. Trimming removed 0 bases from V and 2 bases from J, with 6 bases in between. The CDR3 loop spans 13 amino acids. In DNA form, the CDR3 reads TGCGCCAGCAGCTTGGCCTTGCCCTACGAGCAGTACTTC. This translates into CASSLALPYEQYF.

CDR3 nucleotides: TGTGCCAGCAGCTCCCCGGCGGGAGGGATAGATACGCAGTATTTT. This translates into CASSSPAGGIDTQYF. The V and J genes are TRBV4-2 and TRBJ2-3, with 9 bases matching TRBD2. The CDR3 is 15 amino acids. V shed 5 bases, J shed 5 bases, and the junction held 8 bases outside the gene matches. Germline V gives CDR1 LGHNA, CDR2 YNFKEQ.

This chain joins TRBV24-1 and TRBJ2-7, with 7 bases lining up with TRBD2. CDR3 length equals 13 residues. The V gene end was trimmed by 5 bases and the J gene end by 4 bases; junction bases not matched to a gene: 4. Per the germline V gene, CDR1 is KGHDR and CDR2 is SFDVKD. CDR3 sequence: CATSAGGPYEQYF. The DNA of the CDR3 is TGTGCCACCAGTGCGGGGGGTCCTTACGAGCAGTACTTC.

V and J are TRBV9 and TRBJ1-5; D gene ambiguous. Per the germline V gene, CDR1 is SGDLS and CDR2 is YYNGEE. V lost 1 base and J 3 bases, leaving 11 bases between the germline ends. This CDR3 has 15 residues. CDR3 loop: CASSVSGVLNQPQHF. DNA of the CDR3: TGTGCCAGCAGCGTAAGTGGGGTCCTCAATCAGCCCCAGCATTTT. Based on the CDR3 plus reference TRBV9 and TRBJ1-5, the full variable domain is DSGVTQTPKHLITATGQRVTLRCSPRSGDLSVYWYQQSLDQGLQFLIQYYNGEERAKGNILERFSAQQFPDLHSELNLSSLELGDSALYFCASSVSGVLNQPQHFGDGTRLSIL.

The chain joins TRBV7-9 to TRBJ1-2; unclear D gene. This CDR3 is built from 14 residues. V was clipped by 0 bases and J by 6 bases, with 11 bases between them. Looked up from germline, CDR1 is SEHNR and CDR2 is FQNEAQ (reference sequence). In DNA, the CDR3 is TGTGCCAGCAGCTTAGCTCTAGGCGGAAATGGCTACACCTTC. This gives the protein CASSLALGGNGYTF.

This clone was seen ten or more times. The gene calls are TRBV19 and TRBJ2-7; 10 bases match TRBD2. The CDR3 is made up of 14 amino acids. CDR1 and CDR2 (germline): LNHDA, SQIVND (reference sequence). The trim removed 4 bases at V and 6 bases at J, leaving 6 bases unmatched. The CDR3 DNA reads as TGTGCCAGTAGTACCTACGGGACTAGCGCCGAGCAGTACTTC. It codes for CASSTYGTSAEQYF.